This TCR beta chain was captured by sequencing in a study of blood T cells in healthy people across ages. Study-level results: Naive CD4+ cells and diversity were both higher in long-lived donors than in aged donors.

Healthy individuals of Caucasian origin from Russia, aged 6 to 90, served as donors. This clonotype has just a few counts. What it recognizes is unknown. Using a J-beta primer mix together with a sample-barcoded 5' primer, a second PCR was run for about 6 to 11 cycles. From the 5' RACE reads, TCRdb called clonotypes with MiXCR, one entry per CDR3 protein. The sample has about 1.6 million distinct CDR3 sequences; around 36% are singletons. The CDR3 consists of 16 residues. With V trimmed by 5 bases and J by 5 bases, 8 bases remained unmatched. Germline V gene data show CDR1 as SEHNR and CDR2 as FQNEAQ (reference sequence).

This chain links TRBV7-9 with TRBJ1-4, with 10 bases fitting TRBD1. The TCR originated in a woman between 25 and 40 years old in good health. The sample comprised blood. The CDR3 region is CASSRPPGQGNEKLFF. The CDR3 nucleotides read TGTGCCAGCAGCCGGCCCCCGGGACAGGGGAATGAAAAACTGTTTTTT.